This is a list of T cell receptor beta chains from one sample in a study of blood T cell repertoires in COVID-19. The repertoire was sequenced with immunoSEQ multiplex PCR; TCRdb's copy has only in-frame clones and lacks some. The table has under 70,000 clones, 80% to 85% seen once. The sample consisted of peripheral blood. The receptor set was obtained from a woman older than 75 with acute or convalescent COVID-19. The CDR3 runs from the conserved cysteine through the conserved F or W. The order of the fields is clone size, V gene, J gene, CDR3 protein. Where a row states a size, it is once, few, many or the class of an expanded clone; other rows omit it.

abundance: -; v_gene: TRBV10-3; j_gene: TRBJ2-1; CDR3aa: CAISDGGNYNEQFF
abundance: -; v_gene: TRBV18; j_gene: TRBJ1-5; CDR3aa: CASSDRGQPQHF
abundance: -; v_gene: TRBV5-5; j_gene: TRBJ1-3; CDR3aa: CASSLADSSGNTIYF
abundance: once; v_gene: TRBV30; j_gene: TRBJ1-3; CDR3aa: CAWSRTGAGNTIYF
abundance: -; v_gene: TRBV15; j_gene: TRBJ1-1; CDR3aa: CATSRGSGFNTEAFF
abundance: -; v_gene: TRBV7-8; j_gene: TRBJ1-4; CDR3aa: CASSLFDFEKLFF
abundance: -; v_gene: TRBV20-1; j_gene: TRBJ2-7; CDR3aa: CSGRPNYEQYF
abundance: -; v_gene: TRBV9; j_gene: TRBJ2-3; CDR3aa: CASSPEGGTDTQYF
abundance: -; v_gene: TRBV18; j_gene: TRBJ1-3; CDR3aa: CASRGTAGDTIYF
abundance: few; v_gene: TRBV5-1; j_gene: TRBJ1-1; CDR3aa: CASRLGSGNTEAFF
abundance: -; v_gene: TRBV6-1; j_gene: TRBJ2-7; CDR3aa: CASSAQDRAPPYEQYF
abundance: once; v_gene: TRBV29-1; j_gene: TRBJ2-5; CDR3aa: CSVGPDTQETQYF
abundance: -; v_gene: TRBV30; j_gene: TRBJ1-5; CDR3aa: CAWSIQEKSPQHF
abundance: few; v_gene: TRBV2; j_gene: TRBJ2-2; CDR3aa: CASSEALAGGRELFF
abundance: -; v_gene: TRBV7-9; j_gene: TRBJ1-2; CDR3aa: CASSSGGLGDGYTF
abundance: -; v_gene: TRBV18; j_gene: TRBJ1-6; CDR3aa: CASSEGTATNNSPLHF
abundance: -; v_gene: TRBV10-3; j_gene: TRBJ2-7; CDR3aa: CARVGRDKTYEQYF
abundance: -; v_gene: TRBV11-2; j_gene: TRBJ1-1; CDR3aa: CASSLGLNQNTEAFF
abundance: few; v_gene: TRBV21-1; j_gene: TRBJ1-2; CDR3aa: CASTPGLF
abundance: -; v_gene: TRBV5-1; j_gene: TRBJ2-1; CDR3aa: CASSFTSGGTLVSGEQFF
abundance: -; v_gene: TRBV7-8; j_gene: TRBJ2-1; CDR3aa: CASSPTSGVKQQFF
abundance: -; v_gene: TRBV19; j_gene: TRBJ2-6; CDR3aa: CASSIPTGSPSSGANVLTF
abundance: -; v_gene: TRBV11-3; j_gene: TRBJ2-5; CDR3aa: CASSLQAQETQYF
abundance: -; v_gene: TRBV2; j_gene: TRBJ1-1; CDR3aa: CASTRTGPNTEAFF
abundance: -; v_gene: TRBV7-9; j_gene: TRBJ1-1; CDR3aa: CASSPGQLNTEAFF
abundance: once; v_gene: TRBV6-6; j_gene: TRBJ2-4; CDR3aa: CASSPRDSPTRVIQYF
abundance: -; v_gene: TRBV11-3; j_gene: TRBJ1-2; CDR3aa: CASGAGDYGYTF
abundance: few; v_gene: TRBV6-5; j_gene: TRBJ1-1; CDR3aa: CASSTRTGGKTEAFF
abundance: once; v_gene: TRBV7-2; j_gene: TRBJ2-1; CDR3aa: CASSLRLAGGRSEQFF
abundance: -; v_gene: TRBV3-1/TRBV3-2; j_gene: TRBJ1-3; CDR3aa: CASSRMDRAGNTIYF
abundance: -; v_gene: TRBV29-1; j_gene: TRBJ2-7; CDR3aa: CSVAGTYEQYF
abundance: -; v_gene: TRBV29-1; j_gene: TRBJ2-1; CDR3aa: CSVEDLRGARNNEQFF
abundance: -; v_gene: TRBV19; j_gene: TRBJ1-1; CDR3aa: CASSRAGGARGTEAFF
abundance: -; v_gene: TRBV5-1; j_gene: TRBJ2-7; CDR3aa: CASSQGQGSQQYF
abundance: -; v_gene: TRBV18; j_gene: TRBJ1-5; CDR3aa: CASSPPAGQGGPQHF
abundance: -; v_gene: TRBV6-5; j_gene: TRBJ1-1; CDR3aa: CASSSHGTGGSEAFF
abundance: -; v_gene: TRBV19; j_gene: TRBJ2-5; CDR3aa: CASSTRTGIQETQYF
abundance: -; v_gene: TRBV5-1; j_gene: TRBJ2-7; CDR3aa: CASSLAGSDYEQYF
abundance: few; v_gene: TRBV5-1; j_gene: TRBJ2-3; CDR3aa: CASSGRTSGVTTDTQYF
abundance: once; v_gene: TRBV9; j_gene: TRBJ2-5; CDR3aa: CASSARQGAGETQYF
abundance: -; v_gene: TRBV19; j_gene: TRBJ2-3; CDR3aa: CASSMGEQGFRTDTQYF
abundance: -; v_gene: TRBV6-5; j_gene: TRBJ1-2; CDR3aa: CASSFDRANYGYTF
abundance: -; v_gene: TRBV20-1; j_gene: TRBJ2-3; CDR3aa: CSASKGFTQYF
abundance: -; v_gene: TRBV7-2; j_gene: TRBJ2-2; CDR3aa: CASSKAPSGGAAGELFF
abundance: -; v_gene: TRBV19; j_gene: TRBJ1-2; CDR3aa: CASSPTGGDYGYTF
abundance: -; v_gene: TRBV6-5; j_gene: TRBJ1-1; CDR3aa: CASRRRDSTEAFF
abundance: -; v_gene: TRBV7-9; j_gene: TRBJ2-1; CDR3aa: CASSQRDRDRYNEQFF
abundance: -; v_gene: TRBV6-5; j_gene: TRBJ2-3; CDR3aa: CASRGGTGGSFLQYF
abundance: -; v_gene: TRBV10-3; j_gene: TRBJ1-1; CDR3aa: CAISSTGRTEAFF
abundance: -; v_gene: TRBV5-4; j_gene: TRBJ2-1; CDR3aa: CASRSDYQKLHEQFF
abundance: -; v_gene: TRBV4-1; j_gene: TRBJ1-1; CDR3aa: CASSQDHPGQRDEYTEAFF
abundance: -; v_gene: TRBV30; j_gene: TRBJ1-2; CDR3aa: CACKGQGVRYGYTF
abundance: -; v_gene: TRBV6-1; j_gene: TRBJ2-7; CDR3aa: CASSERTASAAYEQYF
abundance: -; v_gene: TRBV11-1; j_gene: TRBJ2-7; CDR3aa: CASSLVSDYYEQYF
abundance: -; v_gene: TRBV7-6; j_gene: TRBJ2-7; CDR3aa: CASSSLTGTGSYEQYF